This T cell receptor (beta chain) was recorded in a study of T cell responses to AZD1222 COVID-19 vaccine. The germline CDR1 and CDR2 sequences are ENHRY and SYGVKD. The CDR3 has 15 amino acids. Trimming took 10 bases from V and 5 from J; bases not matched to a gene: 15. Of note for this clone: Its antigen is not identified.

Libraries were prepared by immunoSEQ multiplex PCR; TCRdb keeps only in-frame clonotypes and omits some of them. The table records about 130,000 clones, 92% of them present only once. Broader study findings: Mostly white British, mostly female donors; authors suggested clonal diversity may be underestimated. Baseline antibody screening turned up just a handful of seropositive AZD1222 recipients. Repertoires were sampled only after the peak T cell response. Spike-wide vaccine-associated CD4 TCRs dominated at 160-218 and 743-854.

This clonotype originated in an adult in good health. Material: peripheral blood, obtained on day 0 of AZD1222 vaccination. The chain couples TRBV10-3 to TRBJ2-7, with 9 nucleotides matching TRBD2. CDR3 region: CATWGGSGSIHEQYF. The DNA of the CDR3 is TGTGCCACCTGGGGGGGTAGCGGGAGTATCCACGAGCAGTACTTC.